This T cell receptor beta chain was observed in a study of blood T cell repertoires in COVID-19. Study context: The United States, Italy and Spain provided the acute and convalescent COVID-19 samples. Sources were T cells, B-cell-depleted T cells, or PBMCs; the material itself was cDNA or gDNA.

The CDR3 length is 16 residues. The J segment lost 3 bases and the V segment lost 2 bases, leaving 8 bases of the junction unmatched. Sequencing used immunoSEQ multiplex PCR; TCRdb keeps in-frame clones, though not all of them. The table has a few hundred thousand clones, 85% to 90% seen once. This clone was seen only once. The age range of participants was 18 to 89 years, with residence in under 25 US areas. Input material: PBMCs or T cells enriched from blood (not recorded which). This clonotype originated in a man aged 18 to 30 who had recovered from COVID-19. The chain is built from TRBV23-1 and TRBJ2-5; 8 bases line up with TRBD1. TRBV23-1 is an open reading frame whose function is uncertain. The CDR3 DNA reads TGCGCCAGCAGTCAAACCCCGGACAGGGAGGAAGAGACCCAGTACTTC. The encoded protein is CASSQTPDREEETQYF.